The clone carrying this T cell receptor (beta chain) was counted between two and nine times. These data are taken from a study of CD8 T cells in ankylosing spondylitis. J lost 6 bases, V lost 0 bases, and 8 bases had no gene match. Germline-derived CDR1 and CDR2 are MNHEY and SVGAGI. CDR3 length: 15 amino acids. Preparation of TCR beta libraries was done by quantitative 5'-RACE with molecular barcodes. TCRdb re-called the 5' RACE reads with MiXCR, one entry per CDR3 protein. The sample holds about 250,000 distinct CDR3 sequences; 30% to 35% are singletons and the top ten take 3.5% to 4.5%. This sequence originates from a male donor with ankylosing spondylitis or in good health (not recorded which). The chain employs TRBV6-5 and TRBJ2-7, with 7 nucleotides matching TRBD1. Sequenced material: blood, either unsorted or a sorted T cell fraction (not recorded which). The chain's CDR3 is CASSYSWDRPSEQYF. The DNA of the CDR3 is TGTGCCAGCAGTTACTCATGGGACAGACCCTCCGAGCAGTACTTC.